Below are 21 T cell receptor beta chains sequenced from a single sample in a study of PD-L1 blockade in urothelial cancer. TCRdb keeps only in-frame clones here, not all; method: immunoSEQ multiplex PCR. The sample has 49,000 or so clones; more than 70% are singletons. The sample's time point: pretreatment peripheral blood. The sample was PBMCs, taken around atezolizumab (anti-PD-L1) treatment. The source is a man in his 60s with urothelial cancer.

The rearrangement links TRBV27 to TRBJ2-3, with 10 bases aligning to TRBD1. The CDR3 length is 15 residues. V lost 2 bases, J lost 4 bases, and 3 bases stayed unmatched. Germline V lookup: CDR1 MNHEY, CDR2 SMNVEV (reference sequence). The CDR3 region has the DNA TGTGCCAGCAGTTTACGGGGGACAGGGGCAGATACGCAGTATTTT. This sequence encodes CASSLRGTGADTQYF.

This chain uses TRBV18 with TRBJ1-2; a possible D gene is TRBD1 (6 bases). The V gene lost 2 bases and the J gene lost 4 bases, with 11 bases spanning the gap. The CDR3 has 14 amino acids. Germline V lookup: CDR1 KGHSH, CDR2 LQKENI. CDR3 in DNA: TGTGCCAGCTCACCAGGCCCAGGGGCCTATGGCTACACCTTC. It encodes CASSPGPGAYGYTF.

The rearrangement links TRBV7-9 to TRBJ1-5; 8 nucleotides match TRBD1. The CDR3 covers 15 residues. Looked up from germline, CDR1 is SEHNR and CDR2 is FQNEAQ (reference sequence). Losses at the gene ends were 5 bases for V and 4 bases for J; bases not matched to a gene: 7. The CDR3 here is CASSPWTGFNQPQHF. DNA of the CDR3: TGTGCCAGCAGCCCATGGACAGGGTTTAATCAGCCCCAGCATTTT. Combining the CDR3 with reference TRBV7-9 and TRBJ1-5 gives the whole variable domain DTGVSQNPRHKITKRGQNVTFRCDPISEHNRLYWYRQTLGQGPEFLTYFQNEAQLEKSRLLSDRFSAERPKGSFSTLEIQRTEQGDSAMYLCASSPWTGFNQPQHFGDGTRLSIL.

This clone was observed a handful of times. The genes are TRBV10-3 and TRBJ1-3; D is perhaps TRBD1 (6 bases). Trimming shortened V by 7 bases and J by 2 bases, and 24 bases separated the two germline ends. This CDR3 spans 18 amino acids. From germline, CDR1 is ENHRY and CDR2 SYGVKD. The CDR3 loop reads CAITQPPGHQETGNTIYF. The DNA of the CDR3 is TGTGCCATCACTCAACCACCGGGACACCAGGAAACTGGAAACACCATATATTTT.

This clone was observed a handful of times. The chain combines TRBV10-3 with TRBJ1-2; possibly TRBD1 for D (5 bases). Germline V gives CDR1 ENHRY, CDR2 SYGVKD. V shed 3 bases and J shed 3 bases, with 8 bases lying between them. The length of the CDR3 is 13 residues. CDR3 sequence: CAISELRDYGYTF. The CDR3 DNA reads TGTGCCATCAGTGAACTCAGGGACTATGGCTACACCTTC.

The chain couples TRBV12-5 to TRBJ1-5, with D uncertain. V lost 5 bases to trimming and J lost 1 base, with 9 bases between them. From germline, CDR1 is LGHNT and CDR2 FRNRAP. The CDR3 totals 14 residues. CDR3: CASGQGASNQPQHF. The DNA of the CDR3 is TGTGCTAGTGGTCAAGGAGCAAGCAATCAGCCCCAGCATTTT.

This clone was observed once. The rearrangement links TRBV12-5 to TRBJ1-1; 10 nucleotides agree with TRBD1. Germline-derived CDR1 and CDR2 are LGHNT and FRNRAP. The trim removed 5 bases at V and 4 bases at J, leaving 7 bases unmatched. The CDR3 has 15 amino acids. The CDR3 region is CASGGDRGRSTEAFF. CDR3 nucleotides: TGTGCTAGTGGTGGGGACAGGGGTAGGAGCACTGAAGCTTTCTTT.

The chain joins TRBV28 to TRBJ2-7; no clear D. The CDR3 covers 13 residues. Trimming removed 6 bases at V and 0 bases at J, with 9 bases between. Germline CDR1 and CDR2: MDHEN and SYDVKM. CDR3 loop: CASREISSYEQYF. The CDR3, as DNA: TGTGCCAGCAGGGAGATTAGCTCCTACGAGCAGTACTTC.

This chain connects TRBV2 to TRBJ2-7; D unresolved. Trimming removed 3 bases from V and 7 bases from J, with 10 bases in between. Germline CDR1 and CDR2: SNHLY and FYNNEI. This CDR3 is 12 amino acids long. CDR3: CASSDDAEEQYF. CDR3 sequence (DNA): TGTGCCAGCAGTGATGACGCGGAAGAGCAGTACTTC.

This clone was counted once. V gene TRBV6-5 combines with J gene TRBJ2-1; 10 bases are a match to TRBD2. V lost 5 bases and J lost 7; bases outside the gene matches: 8. This CDR3 is 15 amino acids long. Per the germline V gene, CDR1 is MNHEY and CDR2 is SVGAGI. CDR3 sequence (DNA): TGTGCCAGCAGTCGACCTAGCGGGAGTACGAATGAGCAGTTCTTC. It specifies CASSRPSGSTNEQFF.

The V gene is TRBV11-2, the J gene TRBJ1-1, with 8 bases lining up with TRBD1. CDR1 and CDR2 (germline): SGHAT, FQNNGV. This CDR3 comprises 14 residues. Trimming cost V 1 base and J 4 bases; bases outside gene matches: 2. The CDR3: CASSLGQGITEAFF. The CDR3 region has the DNA TGTGCCAGCAGCTTAGGACAGGGGATCACTGAAGCTTTCTTT.

The chain carries TRBV6-5 and TRBJ1-1; weak D call: TRBD1 (6 bases). This CDR3 spans 14 amino acids. The germline V gene encodes CDR1 MNHEY and CDR2 SVGAGI. The V and J ends lost 6 bases and 1 base respectively, with 12 bases between them. The CDR3 DNA follows: TGTGCCAGCAGGCCCCCGGGACAGAACACTGAAGCTTTCTTT. Its protein is CASRPPGQNTEAFF.

This chain links TRBV28 with TRBJ2-1; D might be TRBD1 (6 bases). V was trimmed by 7 bases and J by 4 bases, leaving 14 bases between them. Germline values: CDR1 MDHEN, CDR2 SYDVKM. This CDR3 has 14 amino acids. CDR3 sequence: CASTLRDTYNEQFF. Here the CDR3 DNA reads TGTGCCAGCACCCTCCGGGACACATACAATGAGCAGTTCTTC.

The chain employs TRBV9 and TRBJ2-3; 7 nucleotides line up with TRBD1. J was trimmed by 6 bases and V by 3 bases; bases with no gene match: 13. The CDR3 is made up of 16 amino acids. From germline, CDR1 is SGDLS and CDR2 YYNGEE. The CDR3 protein is CASSARTGKLGDTQYF. CDR3 coding DNA: TGTGCCAGCAGCGCCCGGACAGGAAAACTGGGGGATACGCAGTATTTT.

This clone was seen a single time. This sequence joins TRBV11-2 and TRBJ1-6, with a tentative D call TRBD1 (5 bases). Trimming stripped 1 base from V and 10 bases from J, with 17 bases between. Germline CDR1 and CDR2: SGHAT and FQNNGV. The length of the CDR3 is 16 residues. Here the CDR3 reads CASSLASPGRQSPLHF. DNA of the CDR3: TGTGCCAGCAGCTTAGCTTCCCCAGGGCGACAATCACCCCTCCACTTT.

The V gene is TRBV2, the J gene TRBJ1-2; no clear D gene. Germline assignment: CDR1 SNHLY and CDR2 FYNNEI. V lost 3 bases and J 4 bases, leaving 3 bases between the germline ends. The length of the CDR3 is 11 residues. This CDR3 reads CASSDSYGYTF. For the CDR3, the DNA is TGTGCCAGCAGTGACAGCTATGGCTACACCTTC.

This chain connects TRBV27 to TRBJ1-1; D possibly corresponds to TRBD1 (5 bases). Germline V gene sequence: CDR1 MNHEY, CDR2 SMNVEV (reference sequence). This CDR3 has 14 amino acids. Trimming took 1 base from V and 2 from J, leaving 8 bases between them. The CDR3 here is CASSLLQGNTEAFF. As DNA, the CDR3 is TGTGCCAGCAGTTTATTGCAGGGAAACACTGAAGCTTTCTTT.

The V gene is TRBV30, the J gene TRBJ1-1, with unresolved D. This CDR3 comprises 14 residues. Trimming pared 3 bases from V and 5 bases from J, leaving 16 bases between. Per germline, CDR1 GTSNPN and CDR2 SVGIG (reference sequence). CDR3 amino acids: CAWRRKGEDTEAFF. For the CDR3, the DNA is TGTGCCTGGAGGCGCAAGGGAGAGGATACTGAAGCTTTCTTT. The entire variable domain, with the rest obtained from reference TRBV30 and TRBJ1-1, is as follows: SQTIHQWPATLVQPVGSPLSLECTVEGTSNPNLYWYRQAAGRGLQLLFYSVGIGQISSEVPQNLSASRPQDRQFILSSKKLLLSDSGFYLCAWRRKGEDTEAFFGQGTRLTVV.

The V and J genes are TRBV7-8 and TRBJ2-7; D gene ambiguous. The CDR3 totals 14 residues. The germline V gene encodes CDR1 SGHVS and CDR2 FQNEAQ. V dropped 0 bases and J dropped 3 bases, with 9 bases sitting between them. The CDR3 reads CASSLAQKNYEQYF. The CDR3 coding sequence is TGTGCCAGCAGCTTAGCGCAGAAAAACTACGAGCAGTACTTC. The complete variable domain, with remaining parts taken from reference TRBV7-8 and TRBJ2-7, reads GAGVSQSPRYKVAKRGQDVALRCDPISGHVSLFWYQQALGQGPEFLTYFQNEAQLDKSGLPSDRFFAERPEGSVSTLKIQRTQQEDSAVYLCASSLAQKNYEQYFGPGTRLTVT.

This clone was seen only a few times. The V call is TRBV29-1, the J call TRBJ1-2; 7 nucleotides match TRBD1. V dropped 7 bases and J dropped 5; count of bases not matched to a gene: 7. This CDR3 contains 12 residues. Germline assignment: CDR1 SQVTM and CDR2 ANQGSEA. In DNA form, the CDR3 reads TGCAGCGGCTGGACAGGCGGGTATGGCTACACCTTC. This sequence encodes CSGWTGGYGYTF. Drawing the rest from reference TRBV29-1 and TRBJ1-2, the complete variable domain is SAVISQKPSRDICQRGTSLTIQCQVDSQVTMMFWYRQQPGQSLTLIATANQGSEATYESGFVIDKFPISRPNLTFSTLTVSNMSPEDSSIYLCSGWTGGYGYTFGSGTRLTVV.

The V call is TRBV5-1, the J call TRBJ1-2; 12 bases line up with TRBD1. Trimming at V came to 4 bases and at J to 5 bases, leaving 6 bases not matched to a gene. CDR1 is SGHRS, CDR2 YFSETQ, per germline. There are 15 residues in the CDR3. The CDR3 loop reads CASSLGQGAVYGYTF. CDR3 coding DNA: TGCGCCAGCAGCCTGGGACAGGGGGCTGTTTATGGCTACACCTTC. The full variable domain, completed using reference TRBV5-1 and TRBJ1-2, is KAGVTQTPRYLIKTRGQQVTLSCSPISGHRSVSWYQQTPGQGLQFLFEYFSETQRNKGNFPGRFSGRQFSNSRSEMNVSTLELGDSALYLCASSLGQGAVYGYTFGSGTRLTVV.